The rows below give T cell receptor beta chains drawn from one sample of a study of T cell changes during pregnancy in multiple sclerosis. Sequenced by immunoSEQ multiplex PCR; TCRdb stores in-frame clones only, minus some. The table records roughly 100,000 clones, about 90% of them present only once. This sample comprised peripheral blood, obtained after pregnancy. These receptors were collected from a female donor with multiple sclerosis, enrolled in a pregnancy study. CDR3s include the opening cysteine and the closing phenylalanine or tryptophan.

>TRBV7-9|TRBJ1-3
CASSSPGGNTIYF
>TRBV7-9|TRBJ1-5
CASSQGVGQGRDQPQHF
>TRBV19|TRBJ1-1
CASKTGGSNEAFF
>TRBV6-5|TRBJ2-7
CASSYGQGAYEQYF
>TRBV28|TRBJ1-5
CASSLKRGASNQPQHF
>TRBV7-9|TRBJ1-5
CASSPGQGNQPQHF
>TRBV15|TRBJ2-1
CATSRRVGANEQFF
>TRBV30|TRBJ1-4
CAWSVKLRQGRNEKLFF
>TRBV7-2|TRBJ2-5
CASSLDTGSETQYF
>TRBV10-1|TRBJ1-1
CASSLGQGAPEAFF
>TRBV5-1|TRBJ1-2
CASSLQGDYGYTF
>TRBV10-1|TRBJ2-7
CASGTGFEQYF
>TRBV29-1|TRBJ2-2
CSVGGQGNTGELFF
>TRBV7-2|TRBJ1-2
CASSVGQGARGYTF
>TRBV7-2|TRBJ2-7
CASSYRDRAYEQYF
>TRBV28|TRBJ1-5
CASSSGGNQPQHF
>TRBV7-7|TRBJ2-1
CASSPLGEDYNEQFF
>TRBV19|TRBJ2-2
CASMSGKRRGTRELFF
>TRBV5-1|TRBJ1-4
CASSLGQGEIEKLFF
>TRBV5-1|TRBJ2-3
CASSLGSPDTQYF
>TRBV11-3|TRBJ2-1
CASSLGGPSYNEQFF
>TRBV5-6|TRBJ2-1
CASSLESLRGSSHEQFF
>TRBV2|TRBJ1-1
CASSSAGRGTEAFF
>TRBV6-1|TRBJ1-4
CASSEAMRSLELFF
>TRBV4-2|TRBJ2-7
CASSLWTGSSYEQYF
>TRBV18|TRBJ2-7
CASSPMGTSGSYEQYF